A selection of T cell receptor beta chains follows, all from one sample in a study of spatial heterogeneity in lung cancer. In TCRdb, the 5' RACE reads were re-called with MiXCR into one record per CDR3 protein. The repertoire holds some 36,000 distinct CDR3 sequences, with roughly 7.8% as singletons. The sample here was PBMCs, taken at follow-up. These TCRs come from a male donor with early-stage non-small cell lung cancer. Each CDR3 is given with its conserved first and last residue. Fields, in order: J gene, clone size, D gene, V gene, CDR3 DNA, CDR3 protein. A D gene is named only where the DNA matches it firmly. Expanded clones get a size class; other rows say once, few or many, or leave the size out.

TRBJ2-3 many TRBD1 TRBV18 TGTGCCAGCTCACGTGGCTCCAGGGGGACAGATACGCAGTATTTT CASSRGSRGTDTQYF
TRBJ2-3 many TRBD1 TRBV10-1 TGCGCCAGCAACGCTGAGGGGGCATCAGATACGCAGTATTTT CASNAEGASDTQYF
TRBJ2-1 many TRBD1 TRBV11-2 TGTGCCAGCAGCTTAGTAGGGGGCCAAACCAATGGGGTACAGTTCTTC CASSLVGGQTNGVQFF
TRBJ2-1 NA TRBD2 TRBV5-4 TGTGCCAGCAGCAATAGCGGGGGCCTTCGGAATGAGCAGTTCTTC CASSNSGGLRNEQFF
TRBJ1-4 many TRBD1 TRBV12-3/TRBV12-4 TGTGCCAGCAGTTTATTTAGGCACAGGGGTTATGAAAAACTGTTTTTT CASSLFRHRGYEKLFF
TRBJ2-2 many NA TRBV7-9 TGTGCCAGCAGTCCTGTTGGAGGGGAGCTGTTTTTT CASSPVGGELFF
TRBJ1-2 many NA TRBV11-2 TGTGCCAGCAGCTTAGATAGGGGAGGCTACACCTTC CASSLDRGGYTF
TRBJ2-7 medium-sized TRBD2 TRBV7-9 TGTGCCAGCAGCTCAGGACTAGCGGGATATACCTACGAGCAGTACTTC CASSSGLAGYTYEQYF
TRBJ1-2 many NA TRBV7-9 TGTGCCAGCAGCCTTAGTGACAGCTATAACTATGGCTACACCTTC CASSLSDSYNYGYTF
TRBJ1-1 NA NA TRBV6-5 TGTGCCAGCAGTTACTCGAGAGAGTTTGGGACTGAAGCTTTCTTT CASSYSREFGTEAFF
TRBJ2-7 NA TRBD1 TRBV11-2 TGTGCCAGCAGCTTAGAATCGGTAACAGGGGGCCACGAGCAGTACTTC CASSLESVTGGHEQYF
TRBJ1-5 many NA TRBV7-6 TGTGCCAGCAGCTTAGGGGTTTCGGGGGGCAATCAGCCCCAGCATTTT CASSLGVSGGNQPQHF
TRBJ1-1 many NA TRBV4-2 TGTGCCAGCAGCCCTCCACGGGGGGGCACTGAAGCTTTCTTT CASSPPRGGTEAFF
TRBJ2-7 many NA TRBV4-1 TGCGCCAGCAGCCAAGATAGGGGGAGGTACGAGCAGTACTTC CASSQDRGRYEQYF
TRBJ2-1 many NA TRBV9 TGTGCCAGCAGCGTAGGTCCGGGGATCTCCTACAATGAGCAGTTCTTC CASSVGPGISYNEQFF
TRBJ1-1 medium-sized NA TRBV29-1 TGCAGCGTTGAATGGTATAACGAAGCTTTCTTT CSVEWYNEAFF
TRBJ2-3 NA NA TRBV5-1 TGCGCCAGCAGCTTGGCGTCACTTAGCACAGATACGCAGTATTTT CASSLASLSTDTQYF
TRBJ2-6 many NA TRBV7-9 TGTGCCAGCAGCTTATCTGGGTATGGGGCCAACGTCCTGACTTTC CASSLSGYGANVLTF
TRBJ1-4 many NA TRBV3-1 TGTGCCAGCAGCCAAGATAGCGAGGACAGATACAATGAAAAACTGTTTTTT CASSQDSEDRYNEKLFF
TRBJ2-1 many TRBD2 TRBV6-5 TGTGCCAGCAGTTATACTAGCGGGAATGAGCAGTTCTTC CASSYTSGNEQFF
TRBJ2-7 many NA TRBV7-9 TGTGCCAGCAGCGTCGGTATGGGGCCCTACGAGCAGTACTTC CASSVGMGPYEQYF
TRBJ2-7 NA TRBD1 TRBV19 TGTGCCAGTAGTATAGGAGGACAGGGACTTTTGCACGAGCAGTACTTC CASSIGGQGLLHEQYF
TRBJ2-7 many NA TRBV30 TGTGCCTGGAGTGTGGCAGGGTCGGGAGAGCAGTACTTC CAWSVAGSGEQYF
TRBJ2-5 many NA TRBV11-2 TGTGCCAGCCGGCAGCTCCAAGAGACCCAGTACTTC CASRQLQETQYF
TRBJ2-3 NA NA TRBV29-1 TGCAGCGTTTCCCCACCGTTAGACATGCCAGCACCTAGCACAGATACGCAGTATTTT CSVSPPLDMPAPSTDTQYF
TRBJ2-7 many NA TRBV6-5 TGTGCCAGCAGTTACTCGAGGCGTCCCTCCTACGAGCAGTACTTC CASSYSRRPSYEQYF
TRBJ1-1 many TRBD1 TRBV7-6 TGTGCCAGCAGCCCCGAGCCGGGACAGCACACTGAAGCTTTCTTT CASSPEPGQHTEAFF
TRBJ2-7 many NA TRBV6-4 TGTGCCAGCAGCCGCTCCTACGAGCAGTACTTC CASSRSYEQYF
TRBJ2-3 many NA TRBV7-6 TGTGCCAGCAGCCTGCCCCAGGGTTTAGATACGCAGTATTTT CASSLPQGLDTQYF
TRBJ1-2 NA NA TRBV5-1 TGCGCCAGCAGCTTCGACACCAATGGCTACACCTTC CASSFDTNGYTF
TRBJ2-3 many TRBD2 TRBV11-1 TGTGCCAGCAGCTTATCCAGCGGGGGGTCTAGCACAGATACGCAGTATTTT CASSLSSGGSSTDTQYF
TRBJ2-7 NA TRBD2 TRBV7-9 TGTGCCAGCAGCTTAGGCCCGTCGGGGACTATCTACGAGCAGTACTTC CASSLGPSGTIYEQYF
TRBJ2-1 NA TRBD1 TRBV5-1 TGCGCCAGCCGGGACAGGGTGGACAATGAGCAGTTCTTC CASRDRVDNEQFF
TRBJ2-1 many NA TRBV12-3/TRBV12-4 TGTGCCAGCACGGTGTACAATGAGCAGTTCTTC CASTVYNEQFF
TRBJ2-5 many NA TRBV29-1 TGCAGCGTTGAATTTATAGGCCGATTAGAAGAGACCCAGTACTTC CSVEFIGRLEETQYF
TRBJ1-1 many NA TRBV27 TGTGCCAGCAGTTTACAGGGAGGGAACACTGAAGCTTTCTTT CASSLQGGNTEAFF
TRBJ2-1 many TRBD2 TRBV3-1 TGTGCCAGCAGCCAAGCGACTAGCGGGGTAATCTACAATGAGCAGTTCTTC CASSQATSGVIYNEQFF
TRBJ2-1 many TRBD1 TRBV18 TGTGCCAGCTCACCACCGGGACAGAGAACCCGCAATGAGCAGTTCTTC CASSPPGQRTRNEQFF
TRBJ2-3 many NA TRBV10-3 TGTGCCATCGGGGACATGGAGCGGGGTACGGGCACAGATACGCAGTATTTT CAIGDMERGTGTDTQYF
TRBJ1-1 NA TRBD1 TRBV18 TGTGCCAGCTCCGCAGGGGGGGACACTGAAGCTTTCTTT CASSAGGDTEAFF
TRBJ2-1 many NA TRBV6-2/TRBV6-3 TGTGCCAGCAGTTACTCGGCCGGGTACGATGAGCAGTTCTTC CASSYSAGYDEQFF
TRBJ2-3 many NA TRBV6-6 TGTGCCAGCAGTACCCCAAGCACAGATACGCAGTATTTT CASSTPSTDTQYF
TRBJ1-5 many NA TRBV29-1 TGCAGCGTCCAGCAGGACAGCTATCAGCCCCAGCATTTT CSVQQDSYQPQHF